This TCR beta chain was found in a study of molecular identifiers for immune sequencing clone quantification. In the case of this clonotype: The junction and the germline gene differ at one end; a read error may be behind it.

There are 17 residues in the CDR3. Germline-derived CDR1 and CDR2 are MGHRA and YSYEKL. TCRdb itself ran the PCR reads through MiXCR, one entry per CDR3 protein. The sample has roughly 71,000 distinct CDR3 sequences; roughly 20% are singletons. Material: naive CD8+ T cells from blood, with Jurkat cell RNA spiked in. Regarding subset: FACS-sorted CD8+CD4-CCR7+CD45RA+ naive T cells. This chain joins TRBV4-1 and TRBJ2-5, with 10 bases matching TRBD2. The sequence was obtained from a human donor in good health. Some libraries in this study had Jurkat cell RNA spiked in. CDR3 protein: CASSQGRLAGDQESQYF. In DNA, the CDR3 is TGCGCCAGCAGCCAGGGGCGGCTAGCGGGAGACCAAGAGTCCCAGTACTTC.